A single sample is the source of the 16 T cell receptor beta chains below, sequenced in a study of shared clonotypes between healthy human individuals. Positive CCR7 selection of CD45RO-negative cells yielded the naive CD8 cells, and terminally differentiated effector memory CD45RA+ cells were excluded. Profiling relied on immunoSEQ multiplex PCR, and the TCRdb table lists in-frame clones only, not all of them. The table lists under 2,000,000 clones, about 95% of them singletons. The sample comprised naive CD8+ T cells sorted from blood. All receptors come from a man between 18 and 35 years old in good health.

The gene calls are TRBV4-2 and TRBJ2-5; TRBD2 matches 11 bases. The CDR3 spans 17 residues. J lost 1 base, V lost 0 bases, and 4 bases had no gene match. Germline-derived CDR1 and CDR2 are LGHNA and YNFKEQ. The CDR3, as DNA: TGTGCCAGCAGCCAAGAACGACTAGCGGGACCCCAAGAGACCCAGTACTTC. Translated: CASSQERLAGPQETQYF.

This clone has only a few counts. The rearrangement uses TRBV28 and TRBJ1-1; the D is unclear. The CDR3 covers 12 residues. The germline V gene encodes CDR1 MDHEN and CDR2 SYDVKM. V lost 5 bases to trimming and J lost 0 bases, with 4 bases between them. This chain's CDR3 is CASSQVNTEAFF. The CDR3 bases are TGTGCCAGCAGTCAGGTGAACACTGAAGCTTTCTTT.

This sequence joins TRBV4-2 and TRBJ2-7; no firm D call. This CDR3 region has 15 residues. Looked up from germline, CDR1 is LGHNA and CDR2 is YNFKEQ. Trimming left V 0 bases short and J 2 bases short, with 11 bases between. CDR3 protein: CASSQEIAGPYEQYF. Written as DNA, the CDR3 is TGTGCCAGCAGCCAAGAAATCGCAGGACCCTACGAGCAGTACTTC.

V and J are TRBV6-5 and TRBJ2-3; TRBD2 matches at 8 bases. The CDR3 extends over 14 amino acids. CDR1 and CDR2 from the germline V gene are MNHEY and SVGAGI. The trim removed 8 bases at V and 4 bases at J, leaving 8 bases unmatched. CDR3 region: CASGQRESADTQYF. CDR3 bases: TGTGCCAGCGGTCAGCGGGAGTCGGCAGATACGCAGTATTTT.

About this clone itself: Other DNA sequences in the same sample also yield this CDR3. This rearrangement joins TRBV7-9 to TRBJ2-7, with 7 nucleotides matching TRBD2. The CDR3 has 14 residues. Germline-derived CDR1 and CDR2 are SEHNR and FQNEAQ (reference sequence). The V gene end was trimmed by 1 base and the J gene end by 4 bases; junction bases not matched to a gene: 4. The CDR3 coding sequence is TGTGCCAGCAGCTTAGAGGCTAGCGGTTACGAGCAGTACTTC. This encodes CASSLEASGYEQYF.

Note on this clone: Other DNA sequences in this specimen translate into the identical CDR3. The CDR3, as DNA: TGTGCCAGTAGTACATGGACGGGGAACACTGAAGCTTTCTTT. It specifies CASSTWTGNTEAFF. The V call is TRBV19, the J call TRBJ1-1; D unclear. V lost 4 bases and J lost 1, with 10 bases in between. The CDR3 consists of 14 residues. Looked up from germline, CDR1 is LNHDA and CDR2 is SQIVND (reference sequence).

The CDR3 is CASTSEYEKLFF. The CDR3 coding sequence is TGTGCCAGCACTTCCGAATATGAAAAACTGTTTTTT. The chain is built from TRBV6-1 and TRBJ1-4; D ambiguous. Germline V gene sequence: CDR1 MNHNS, CDR2 SASEGT. V was clipped by 7 bases and J by 6 bases, with 9 bases between them. CDR3 size: 12 residues.

The V gene is TRBV29-1, the J gene TRBJ1-1; the D is unclear. V dropped 0 bases and J dropped 6 bases, with 17 bases sitting between them. Germline CDR1 is SQVTM and CDR2 is ANQGSEA. The CDR3 covers 15 residues. The DNA of the CDR3 is TGCAGCGTTGAAGATAGTTTGTTGAGGTATGCTGAAGCTTTCTTT. This encodes CSVEDSLLRYAEAFF.

This rearrangement joins TRBV27 to TRBJ2-1; no clear D. V was trimmed by 0 bases and J by 8 bases, leaving 11 bases between them. Looked up from germline, CDR1 is MNHEY and CDR2 is SMNVEV (reference sequence). This CDR3 contains 14 residues. Written as DNA, the CDR3 is TGTGCCAGCAGTTTATCCTTGGCTGCCGATGAGCAGTTCTTC. Residues: CASSLSLAADEQFF.

This clone was observed once. V gene TRBV6-5 combines with J gene TRBJ1-2; D uncertain. Germline V gene data show CDR1 as MNHEY and CDR2 as SVGAGI. Trimming stripped 3 bases from V and 3 bases from J, with 11 bases between. The CDR3 loop spans 14 amino acids. CDR3 coding DNA: TGTGCCAGCAGTTATATTTCCCTCGACTATGGCTACACCTTC. The encoded protein is CASSYISLDYGYTF.

The chain recombines TRBV5-1 with TRBJ1-1; unclear D gene. The length of the CDR3 is 14 residues. V lost 0 bases and J 6 bases, leaving 12 bases between the germline ends. Germline V gene sequence: CDR1 SGHRS, CDR2 YFSETQ. CDR3: CASSLGGDSAEAFF. The CDR3 nucleotides read TGCGCCAGCAGCTTGGGTGGGGATTCGGCTGAAGCTTTCTTT.

The V gene is TRBV28, the J gene TRBJ2-7, with 7 nucleotides matching TRBD1. In germline, CDR1 is MDHEN, CDR2 SYDVKM. CDR3 size: 13 residues. V lost 4 bases and J lost 6; bases outside the gene matches: 6. As DNA, the CDR3 is TGTGCCAGCAGTTCGTATGGGACAGTCGAGCAGTACTTC. It translates to CASSSYGTVEQYF.

V gene TRBV7-2 combines with J gene TRBJ2-1, with D perhaps matching TRBD2 (7 bases). The CDR3 covers 17 residues. The germline V and J ends were trimmed by 1 base and 0 bases, with 13 bases remaining between them. Per germline, CDR1 SGHTA and CDR2 FQGNSA. The DNA for the CDR3 is TGTGCCAGCAGCTTAGTAAGGGGGACTAACTCCTACAATGAGCAGTTCTTC. Its protein is CASSLVRGTNSYNEQFF.

CDR3 DNA sequence: TGTGCCAGCAGCCCGGGACTAGCGATCGACGAGCAGTACTTC. Translating gives CASSPGLAIDEQYF. The chain carries TRBV7-6 and TRBJ2-7, with 10 bases matching TRBD2. The junction had 6 bases not matched to a gene; V was cut back by 5 bases and J by 5 bases. The length of the CDR3 is 14 residues. In germline, CDR1 is SGHVS, CDR2 FNYEAQ.

The genes are TRBV28 and TRBJ1-1; 9 bases are a match to TRBD1. The CDR3 spans 13 residues. Germline V gene sequence: CDR1 MDHEN, CDR2 SYDVKM. With 5 bases clipped from V and 11 bases from J, the junction kept 9 bases outside the gene matches. The DNA for the CDR3 is TGTGCCAGCAGTCCGGGACAGGGAACGCTGGCTTTCTTT. Encoded protein: CASSPGQGTLAFF.

The rearrangement links TRBV28 to TRBJ2-1, with D tentatively TRBD1 (5 bases). The V end was cut by 2 bases, the J end by 3 bases, with 14 bases between. Germline V lookup: CDR1 MDHEN, CDR2 SYDVKM. The CDR3 is 16 amino acids. The CDR3 sequence: CASSLGFVDSYNEQFF. The CDR3 coding sequence is TGTGCCAGCAGTTTAGGGTTTGTTGACAGCTACAATGAGCAGTTCTTC.